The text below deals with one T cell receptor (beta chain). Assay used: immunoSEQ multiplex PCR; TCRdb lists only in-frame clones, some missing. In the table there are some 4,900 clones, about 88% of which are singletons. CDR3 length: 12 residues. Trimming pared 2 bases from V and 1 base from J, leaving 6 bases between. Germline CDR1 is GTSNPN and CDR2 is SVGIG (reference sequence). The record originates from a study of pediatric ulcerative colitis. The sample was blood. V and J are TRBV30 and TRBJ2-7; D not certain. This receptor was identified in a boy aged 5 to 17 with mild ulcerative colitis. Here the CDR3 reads CAWSWGSYEQYF. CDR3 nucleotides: TGTGCCTGGAGTTGGGGTTCCTACGAGCAGTACTTC.